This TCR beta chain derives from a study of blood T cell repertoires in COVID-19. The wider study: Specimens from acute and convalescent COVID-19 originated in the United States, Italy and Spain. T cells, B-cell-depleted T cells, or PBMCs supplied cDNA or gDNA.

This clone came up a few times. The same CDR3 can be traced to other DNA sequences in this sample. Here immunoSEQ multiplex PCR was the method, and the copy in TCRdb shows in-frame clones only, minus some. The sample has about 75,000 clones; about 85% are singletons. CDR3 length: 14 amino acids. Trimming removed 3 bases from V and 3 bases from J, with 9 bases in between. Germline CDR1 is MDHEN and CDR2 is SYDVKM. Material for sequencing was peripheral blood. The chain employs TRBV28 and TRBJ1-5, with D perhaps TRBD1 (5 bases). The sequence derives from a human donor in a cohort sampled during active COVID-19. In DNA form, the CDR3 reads TGTGCCAGCAGTTTGGGGGGATCCAATCAGCCCCAGCATTTT. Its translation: CASSLGGSNQPQHF.